The 9 T cell receptor beta chains given below trace back to one sample, sequenced in a study of cytomegalovirus exposure and HLA in healthy donors. PCR amplification relied on 60 Vbeta primers (plus 13 Jbeta primers). The repertoire was sequenced with immunoSEQ multiplex PCR; TCRdb's copy has only in-frame clones and lacks some. The data contain 130,000 or so clones, around 78% of them singletons. The specimen was PBMCs. These receptors were taken from a female donor in good health and CMV-seropositive.

The chain combines TRBV28 with TRBJ2-3; perhaps TRBD1 as D (5 bases). CDR1 and CDR2 from the germline V gene are MDHEN and SYDVKM. This CDR3 comprises 16 residues. V was pared by 5 bases and J by 0 bases, with 15 bases between. CDR3 sequence reads: CASSLRQILSTDTQYF. The CDR3 bases are TGTGCCAGCAGTCTAAGACAGATACTAAGCACAGATACGCAGTATTTT.

This clone was counted between two and nine times. V usage is TRBV10-3 and J usage is TRBJ1-5, with 7 bases that match TRBD1. This CDR3 spans 13 amino acids. Germline V gene data show CDR1 as ENHRY and CDR2 as SYGVKD. J lost 7 bases, V lost 6 bases, and 6 bases had no gene match. DNA of the CDR3: TGTGCCATCAGCCAGGGGGTCAAGCAGCCCCAGCATTTT. Residues: CAISQGVKQPQHF.

This chain links TRBV25-1 with TRBJ2-3, with 10 nucleotides matching TRBD2. Germline V CDR1 and CDR2: MGHDK, SYGVNS. V was pared by 5 bases and J by 1 base, with 3 bases of the junction left unmatched. CDR3 length equals 15 residues. Here the CDR3 DNA reads TGTGCCAGCAGTTGGGGGACTAGCGGCACAGATACGCAGTATTTT. Protein: CASSWGTSGTDTQYF.

The chain uses TRBV2 and TRBJ1-5; 9 positions agree with TRBD1. This CDR3 region has 14 residues. Germline CDR1 reads SNHLY; CDR2 reads FYNNEI. Germline trimming cut 6 bases from V and 5 bases from J; bases unmatched to any gene: 5. CDR3 DNA: TGTGCCAGCAGGGGGACAGGGAGGGATCAGCCCCAGCATTTT. Translated, it gives CASRGTGRDQPQHF.

This chain uses TRBV19 with TRBJ2-5; tentatively, D is TRBD2 (5 bases). Germline V gene sequence: CDR1 LNHDA, CDR2 SQIVND (reference sequence). The CDR3 covers 16 residues. Trimming stripped 5 bases from V and 1 base from J, with 17 bases between. CDR3 loop: CASSEGLTPFQETQYF. In nucleotides, the CDR3 is TGTGCCAGTAGTGAGGGCCTGACGCCTTTCCAAGAGACCCAGTACTTC.

V usage is TRBV6-1 and J usage is TRBJ2-7; possibly TRBD1 for D (5 bases). The germline V and J ends were trimmed by 5 bases and 6 bases, with 14 bases remaining between them. The length of the CDR3 is 13 residues. Germline CDR1 MNHNS, CDR2 SASEGT. The CDR3: CASSQGPPREQYF. CDR3 in DNA: TGTGCCAGCAGTCAGGGTCCTCCGCGCGAGCAGTACTTC.

The V and J genes are TRBV4-1 and TRBJ2-1; 9 bases map to TRBD2. Germline CDR1 and CDR2: MGHRA and YSYEKL. J lost 5 bases, V lost 0 bases, and 5 bases had no gene match. The CDR3 length is 16 residues. The CDR3 coding sequence is TGCGCCAGCAGCCAAGAATACAGCGGGAGGAACAATGAGCAGTTCTTC. Amino acids: CASSQEYSGRNNEQFF.

The chain carries TRBV19 and TRBJ2-7; no clear D gene. CDR1 is LNHDA and CDR2 is SQIVND in the germline V gene (reference sequence). The ends were cut back, 7 bases at V and 10 bases at J, with 17 bases in the middle. The CDR3 has 12 amino acids. The CDR3 sequence: CASNSGDSKQYF. CDR3 sequence (DNA): TGTGCCAGTAACTCCGGAGATTCGAAACAGTACTTC.

This rearrangement joins TRBV27 to TRBJ2-1; 8 nucleotides agree with TRBD1. Germline values: CDR1 MNHEY, CDR2 SMNVEV (reference sequence). The V gene end was trimmed by 6 bases and the J gene end by 3 bases; junction bases not matched to a gene: 7. CDR3 length equals 15 residues. The CDR3 region has the DNA TGTGCCAGCAGGCCGGACAGGGAGTTCTACAATGAGCAGTTCTTC. Encoded protein: CASRPDREFYNEQFF.